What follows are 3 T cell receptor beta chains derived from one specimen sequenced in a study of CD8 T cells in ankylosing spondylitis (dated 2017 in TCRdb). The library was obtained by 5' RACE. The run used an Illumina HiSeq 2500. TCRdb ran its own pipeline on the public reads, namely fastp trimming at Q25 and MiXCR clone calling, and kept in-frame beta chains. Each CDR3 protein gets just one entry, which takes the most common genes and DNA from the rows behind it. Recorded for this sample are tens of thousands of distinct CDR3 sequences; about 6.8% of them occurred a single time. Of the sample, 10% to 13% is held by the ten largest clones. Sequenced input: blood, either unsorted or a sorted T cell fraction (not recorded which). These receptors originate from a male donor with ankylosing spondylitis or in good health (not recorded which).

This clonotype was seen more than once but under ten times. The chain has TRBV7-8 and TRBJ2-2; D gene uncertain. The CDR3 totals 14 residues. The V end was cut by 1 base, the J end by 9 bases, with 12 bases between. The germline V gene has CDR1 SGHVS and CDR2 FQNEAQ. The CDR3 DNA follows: TGTGCCAGCAGCTTAGGAACGGCGAGCCGGGAGCTGTTTTTT. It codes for CASSLGTASRELFF.

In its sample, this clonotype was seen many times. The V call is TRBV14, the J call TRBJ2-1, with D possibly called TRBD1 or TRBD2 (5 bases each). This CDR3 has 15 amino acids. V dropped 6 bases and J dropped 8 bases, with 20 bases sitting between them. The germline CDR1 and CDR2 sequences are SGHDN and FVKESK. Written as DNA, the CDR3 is TGTGCCAGCAGTCTATGGACTGGACAATTCGATGAGCAGTTCTTC. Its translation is CASSLWTGQFDEQFF.

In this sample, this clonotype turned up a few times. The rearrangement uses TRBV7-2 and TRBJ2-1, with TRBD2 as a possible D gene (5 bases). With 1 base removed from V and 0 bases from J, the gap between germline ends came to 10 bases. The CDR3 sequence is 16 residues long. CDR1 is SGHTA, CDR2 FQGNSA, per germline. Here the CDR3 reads CASSLESGGSYNEQFF. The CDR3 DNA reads TGTGCCAGCAGCTTAGAGAGCGGAGGCTCCTACAATGAGCAGTTCTTC.